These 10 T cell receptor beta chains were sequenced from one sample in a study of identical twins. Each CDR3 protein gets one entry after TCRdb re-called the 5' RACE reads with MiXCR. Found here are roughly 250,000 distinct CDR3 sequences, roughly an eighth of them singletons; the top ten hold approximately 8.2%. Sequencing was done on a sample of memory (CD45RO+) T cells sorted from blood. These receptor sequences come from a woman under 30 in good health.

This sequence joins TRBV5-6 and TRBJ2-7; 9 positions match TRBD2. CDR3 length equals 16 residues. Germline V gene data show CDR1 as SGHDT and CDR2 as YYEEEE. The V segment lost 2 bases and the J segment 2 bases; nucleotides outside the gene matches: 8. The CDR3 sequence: CASSFHSGTSPYEQYF. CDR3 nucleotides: TGTGCCAGCAGCTTCCACTCGGGGACTAGCCCCTACGAGCAGTACTTC.

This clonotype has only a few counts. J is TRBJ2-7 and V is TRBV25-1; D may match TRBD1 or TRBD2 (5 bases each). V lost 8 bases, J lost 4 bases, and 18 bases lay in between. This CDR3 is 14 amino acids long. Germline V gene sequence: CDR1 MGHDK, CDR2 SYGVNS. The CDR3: CASRDPGRTYEQYF. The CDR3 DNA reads TGTGCCAGCCGCGACCCGGGACGGACTTACGAGCAGTACTTC.

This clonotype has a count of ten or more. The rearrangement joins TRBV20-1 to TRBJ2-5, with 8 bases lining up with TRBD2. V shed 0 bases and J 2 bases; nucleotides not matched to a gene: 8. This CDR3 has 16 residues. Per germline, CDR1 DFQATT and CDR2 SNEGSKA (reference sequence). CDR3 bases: TGCAGTGCTAGAGATTTGGCGGGGGGCCTTCAAGAGACCCAGTACTTC. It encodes CSARDLAGGLQETQYF.

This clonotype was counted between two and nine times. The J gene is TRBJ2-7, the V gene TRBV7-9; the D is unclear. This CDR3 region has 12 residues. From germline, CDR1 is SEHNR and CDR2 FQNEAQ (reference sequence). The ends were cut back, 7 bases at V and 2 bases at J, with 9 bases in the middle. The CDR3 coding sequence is TGTGCCAGCACCCCTACCCCCTACGAGCAGTACTTC. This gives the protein CASTPTPYEQYF.

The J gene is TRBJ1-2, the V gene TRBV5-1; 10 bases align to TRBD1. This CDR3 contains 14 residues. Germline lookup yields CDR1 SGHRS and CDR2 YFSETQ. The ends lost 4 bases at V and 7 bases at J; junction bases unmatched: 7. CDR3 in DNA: TGCGCCAGCAGCGGTAGGGGACAGGGGATTGGCTACACCTTC. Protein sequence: CASSGRGQGIGYTF.

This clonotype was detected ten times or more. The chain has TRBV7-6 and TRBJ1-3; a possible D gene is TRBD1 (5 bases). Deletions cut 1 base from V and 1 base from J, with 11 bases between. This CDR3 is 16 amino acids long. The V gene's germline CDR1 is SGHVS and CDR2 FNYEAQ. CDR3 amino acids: CASSLEGRPSGNTIYF. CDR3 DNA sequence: TGTGCCAGCAGCTTAGAGGGACGGCCGTCTGGAAACACCATATATTTT.

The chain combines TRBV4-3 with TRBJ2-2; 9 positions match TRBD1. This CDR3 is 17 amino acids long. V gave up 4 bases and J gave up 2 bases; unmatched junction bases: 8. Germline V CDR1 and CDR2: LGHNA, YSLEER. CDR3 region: CASSLGQGNINTGELFF. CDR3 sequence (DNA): TGCGCCAGCAGCCTGGGACAGGGAAACATTAACACCGGGGAGCTGTTTTTT.

DNA for the CDR3: TGCGCCAGCAGCTTGAGGGGCGTTGCCTACGAGCAGTACTTC. Its translation: CASSLRGVAYEQYF. V and J are TRBV5-1 and TRBJ2-7, with D possibly being TRBD1 (5 bases). CDR1 and CDR2 from the germline V gene are SGHRS and YFSETQ. The CDR3 consists of 14 residues. The V end lost 1 base, the J end lost 2 bases, and 10 bases lay between the germline ends. The full variable domain, with the rest looked up from reference TRBV5-1 and TRBJ2-7, is KAGVTQTPRYLIKTRGQQVTLSCSPISGHRSVSWYQQTPGQGLQFLFEYFSETQRNKGNFPGRFSGRQFSNSRSEMNVSTLELGDSALYLCASSLRGVAYEQYFGPGTRLTVT.

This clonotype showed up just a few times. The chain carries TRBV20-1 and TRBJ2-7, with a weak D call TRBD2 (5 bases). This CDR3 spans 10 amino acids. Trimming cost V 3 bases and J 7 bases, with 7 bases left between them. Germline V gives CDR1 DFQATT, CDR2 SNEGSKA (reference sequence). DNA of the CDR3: TGCAGTGCTAGTCGGGAAGAGCAGTACTTC. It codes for CSASREEQYF.

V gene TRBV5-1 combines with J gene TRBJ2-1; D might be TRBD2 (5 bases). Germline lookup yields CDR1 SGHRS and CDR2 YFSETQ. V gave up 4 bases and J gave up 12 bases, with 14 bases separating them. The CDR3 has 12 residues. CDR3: CASSDGGPWQFF. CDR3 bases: TGCGCCAGCAGCGATGGAGGACCTTGGCAGTTCTTC. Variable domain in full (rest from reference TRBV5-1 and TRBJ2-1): KAGVTQTPRYLIKTRGQQVTLSCSPISGHRSVSWYQQTPGQGLQFLFEYFSETQRNKGNFPGRFSGRQFSNSRSEMNVSTLELGDSALYLCASSDGGPWQFFGPGTRLTVL.